Presented here are 7 T cell receptor beta chains from one specimen sequenced in a study of identical twins. A single record per CDR3 protein comes from TCRdb applying MiXCR to the 5' RACE reads. The sample consists of 15,000 to 20,000 distinct CDR3 sequences, 69% of them appearing once. The sample comprised memory (CD45RO+) T cells sorted from blood. The receptor source for this set is a woman between 18 and 29 years old in good health. This table probably holds off-target reads from a library built for another chain.

This clonotype was observed a few times. The chain couples TRBV18 to TRBJ2-1; 13 bases align to TRBD2. The germline V gene has CDR1 KGHSH and CDR2 LQKENI. V gave up 3 bases and J gave up 4 bases; unmatched junction bases: 0. The CDR3 runs 15 residues. The CDR3 here is CASSPTSGGYNEQFF. The CDR3 DNA reads as TGTGCCAGCTCACCGACTAGCGGGGGGTACAATGAGCAGTTCTTC.

The chain recombines TRBV6-5 with TRBJ1-3; D gene unclear. This CDR3 comprises 15 residues. Germline values: CDR1 MNHEY, CDR2 SVGAGI. Trimming took off 4 bases at V and 1 base at J, with 11 bases between the two ends. The CDR3 is CASSSFRSSGNTIYF. DNA for the CDR3: TGTGCCAGCAGTTCCTTTCGAAGTTCTGGAAACACCATATATTTT.

The chain couples TRBV5-4 to TRBJ2-1, with D uncertain. The CDR3 contains 11 residues. Germline loops: CDR1 SGHNT, CDR2 YYREEE (reference sequence). Trimming pared 8 bases from V and 8 bases from J, leaving 11 bases between. The CDR3 region has the DNA TGTGCCAGGGGAACACCCCATGAGCAGTTCTTC. Translating it yields CARGTPHEQFF.

As for this clonotype: One junction end does not reproduce the germline sequence, and a read error may be involved. V usage is TRBV19 and J usage is TRBJ1-1, with D perhaps matching TRBD1 (6 bases). The germline V gene encodes CDR1 LNHDA and CDR2 SQIVND (reference sequence). The CDR3 is 14 residues long. Here the CDR3 reads CASRIGGLITEAFF. CDR3 bases: TGTGCCAGTAGGATAGGGGGACTCATCACTGAAGCTTTCTTT. Based on the CDR3 plus reference TRBV19 and TRBJ1-1, the full variable domain is DGGITQSPKYLFRKEGQNVTLSCEQNLNHDAMYWYRQDPGQGLRLIYYSQIVNDFQKGDIAEGYSVSREKKESFPLTVTSAQKNPTAFYLCASRIGGLITEAFFGQGTRLTVV.

This clonotype has only a few counts. In DNA form, the CDR3 reads TGCAGTGCTAGAGGAGGCAGGGACGTGACCCAGTACTTC. Translating gives CSARGGRDVTQYF. The chain has TRBV20-1 and TRBJ2-5, with D perhaps TRBD1 or TRBD2 (5 bases each). V was pared by 1 base and J by 7 bases, with 13 bases between. Looked up from germline, CDR1 is DFQATT and CDR2 is SNEGSKA (reference sequence). CDR3 length equals 13 residues.

V and J are TRBV6-5 and TRBJ2-3; 11 bases line up with TRBD2. V was clipped by 8 bases and J by 4 bases; unmatched bases: 11. Per germline, CDR1 MNHEY and CDR2 SVGAGI. The CDR3 length is 16 residues. The CDR3 spells CASAKRLAGPPDTQYF. The CDR3 DNA is TGTGCCAGCGCTAAAAGACTAGCGGGGCCCCCAGATACGCAGTATTTT.

This rearrangement joins TRBV7-9 to TRBJ2-7; D gene unclear. Germline values: CDR1 SEHNR, CDR2 FQNEAQ (reference sequence). The CDR3 is made up of 12 amino acids. Trimming took off 6 bases at V and 4 bases at J, with 10 bases between the two ends. CDR3 nucleotides: TGTGCCAGCAGAGAGATCAAGTACGAGCAGTACTTC. This translates into CASREIKYEQYF. The full variable domain, rest sourced from reference TRBV7-9 and TRBJ2-7, is DTGVSQNPRHKITKRGQNVTFRCDPISEHNRLYWYRQTLGQGPEFLTYFQNEAQLEKSRLLSDRFSAERPKGSFSTLEIQRTEQGDSAMYLCASREIKYEQYFGPGTRLTVT.